The 17 T cell receptor beta chains listed next were all sequenced from one sample in a study of immune characterization of retroperitoneal liposarcoma. TCRdb re-called the PCR reads through MiXCR, storing one row per CDR3 protein. The sample holds about 5,000 distinct CDR3 sequences, under 40% seen once. The sequenced sample was tumor tissue. The receptors originated from a female donor with retroperitoneal liposarcoma.

The V and J genes are TRBV6-1 and TRBJ1-5; 7 bases agree with TRBD1. The CDR3 consists of 16 residues. J was trimmed by 3 bases and V by 5 bases; bases with no gene match: 10. The germline CDR1 and CDR2 sequences are MNHNS and SASEGT. The CDR3 loop is CASSLFLTGANQPQHF. The CDR3, as DNA: TGTGCCAGCAGTCTTTTCCTCACAGGGGCCAATCAGCCCCAGCATTTT.

CDR3 region: CASSPTSGSEQETQYF. The CDR3 DNA reads TGCGCCAGCAGCCCTACTAGCGGGAGCGAACAAGAGACCCAGTACTTC. The chain uses TRBV5-1 and TRBJ2-5, with TRBD2 identical over 11 bases. This CDR3 is 16 amino acids long. V shed 4 bases and J 2 bases; nucleotides not matched to a gene: 7. Germline CDR1 is SGHRS and CDR2 is YFSETQ.

In its sample, this clonotype was seen a few times. The J gene is TRBJ1-5, the V gene TRBV6-1; tentatively, D is TRBD1 (5 bases). The CDR3 has 13 residues. V gave up 6 bases and J gave up 6 bases, with 12 bases separating them. Germline lookup yields CDR1 MNHNS and CDR2 SASEGT. The CDR3 sequence is CASSAGPSQPQHF. Written as DNA, the CDR3 is TGTGCCAGCAGCGCAGGGCCCAGTCAGCCCCAGCATTTT.

J is TRBJ2-1 and V is TRBV11-3, with 10 positions matching TRBD2. The trim removed 2 bases at V and 6 bases at J, leaving 4 bases unmatched. The length of the CDR3 is 15 residues. Germline CDR1 and CDR2: SGHNT and YENEEA. CDR3 in amino acids: CASSLLAGVSNEQFF. DNA of the CDR3: TGTGCCAGCAGCTTACTAGCGGGAGTAAGCAATGAGCAGTTCTTC.

Relative to its sample, this clonotype is hyperexpanded. The chain recombines TRBV7-3 with TRBJ2-1; D is possibly TRBD2 (6 bases). V lost 5 bases, J lost 5 bases, and 10 bases lay in between. Germline V gene data show CDR1 as SGHTA and CDR2 as FQGTGA. The CDR3 is 13 amino acids. The CDR3 spells CASSRGGNNEQFF. Here the CDR3 DNA reads TGTGCCAGCAGCCGTGGGGGGAACAATGAGCAGTTCTTC.

The chain uses TRBV27 and TRBJ1-2; TRBD1 matches at 9 bases. The CDR3 covers 11 residues. The trim removed 6 bases at V and 14 bases at J, leaving 7 bases unmatched. Germline assignment: CDR1 MNHEY and CDR2 SMNVEV (reference sequence). CDR3 sequence (DNA): TGTGCCAGCAGCCGAGGACAGGGGTGGACCTTC. Translation gives CASSRGQGWTF.

The chain recombines TRBV6-1 with TRBJ2-1, with no clear D. The DNA end favors TRBJ2-5, so the J call may be wrong. CDR1 and CDR2 (germline): MNHNS, SASEGT. The CDR3 has 14 residues. The CDR3 region is CASTPLASQETQYF. The CDR3 nucleotides are TGTGCCAGCACCCCCCTGGCGTCTCAAGAGACCCAGTACTTC.

This clonotype was detected ten times or more. The CDR3 sequence: CASKDGGRGEQYF. The CDR3, as DNA: TGTGCCAGCAAGGATGGCGGGAGGGGGGAGCAGTACTTC. The V and J genes are TRBV6-1 and TRBJ2-1, with TRBD2 identical over 9 bases. The J call could be wrong; TRBJ2-7 is a better fit for the DNA end. The CDR3 is 13 amino acids. The germline V gene has CDR1 MNHNS and CDR2 SASEGT.

As to this clonotype: Sequence at one end of the junction differs from germline and may be a read error. The V gene is TRBV7-3, the J gene TRBJ2-1, with 11 bases matching TRBD2. Germline CDR1 SGHTA, CDR2 FQGTGA. The CDR3 runs to 15 residues. The CDR3 sequence: CTSSSDSGRATEQFF. CDR3 coding DNA: TGTACCAGCAGCTCCGATAGCGGGAGGGCCACTGAGCAGTTCTTC.

This clonotype was seen only once. It is likely a read error, because the conserved phenylalanine at the end of the CDR3 is missing. The chain combines TRBV11-3 with TRBJ2-7; TRBD2 agrees at 14 bases. Germline CDR1 reads SGHNT; CDR2 reads YENEEA. After removal of 4 bases from V and 3 bases from J, the junction contained 8 bases not matched to a gene. This CDR3 contains 17 residues. The CDR3 region has the DNA TGTGCCAGCAGCTCCGCAAACGGACTAGCGGGAGGCTACGAGCAGTACTTA. Translation gives CASSSANGLAGGYEQYL.

The sample holds many counts of this clonotype. The genes are TRBV24-1 and TRBJ2-1; a weak D match, TRBD1 (6 bases). The CDR3 has 12 residues. Germline-derived CDR1 and CDR2 are KGHDR and SFDVKD. V lost 10 bases to trimming and J lost 2 bases, with 8 bases between them. The chain's CDR3 is CATGGAYNEQFF. CDR3 DNA: TGTGCCACAGGGGGTGCCTACAATGAGCAGTTCTTC.

This clonotype was observed a few times. CDR3: CASSESGLAGGSYEQYF. In nucleotides, the CDR3 is TGCGCCAGCAGTGAGTCGGGCCTAGCGGGAGGGTCCTACGAGCAGTACTTC. The V and J genes are TRBV10-1 and TRBJ2-7, with 12 bases aligning to TRBD2. This CDR3 has 17 residues. Unmatched junction bases numbered 4, after V lost 0 bases and J lost 1 base. The V gene's germline CDR1 is WNHNN and CDR2 SYGVQD (reference sequence).

There are many counts of this clonotype. The chain couples TRBV5-1 to TRBJ2-3; 9 positions agree with TRBD2. V dropped 4 bases and J dropped 6; count of bases not matched to a gene: 3. The CDR3 covers 13 residues. Germline values: CDR1 SGHRS, CDR2 YFSETQ. CDR3 loop: CASSPTSGDTQYF. CDR3 coding DNA: TGCGCCAGCAGCCCGACTAGCGGTGATACGCAGTATTTT.

This clonotype was seen only a few times. The V gene is TRBV29-1, the J gene TRBJ2-7; TRBD1 or TRBD2 may be the D gene (5 bases each). This CDR3 is built from 15 residues. The germline V and J ends were trimmed by 0 bases and 0 bases, with 12 bases remaining between them. Germline loops: CDR1 SQVTM, CDR2 ANQGSEA. CDR3 nucleotide sequence: TGCAGCGTTGAAGATCTCGGGGACGGCTCCTACGAGCAGTACTTC. This translates into CSVEDLGDGSYEQYF.

This clonotype was detected ten times or more. The rearrangement links TRBV18 to TRBJ1-2; D gene uncertain. V lost 3 bases and J lost 8, with 10 bases in between. From germline, CDR1 is KGHSH and CDR2 LQKENI. CDR3 length: 12 amino acids. DNA of the CDR3: TGTGCCAGCTCACCGGAGGGTGACGGCTACACCTTC. This encodes CASSPEGDGYTF. Complete variable domain (other parts from reference TRBV18 and TRBJ1-2): NAGVMQNPRHLVRRRGQEARLRCSPMKGHSHVYWYRQLPEEGLKFMVYLQKENIIDESGMPKERFSAEFPKEGPSILRIQQVVRGDSAAYFCASSPEGDGYTFGSGTRLTVV.

This clonotype was picked up a small number of times. The chain carries TRBV4-1 and TRBJ2-1, with a weak D call TRBD2 (5 bases). The V end lost 1 base, the J end lost 8 bases, and 24 bases lay between the germline ends. The germline V gene has CDR1 MGHRA and CDR2 YSYEKL. The CDR3 length is 18 residues. CDR3 coding DNA: TGCGCCAGCAGCCAAGCCGCCTTACTAGTGGCTGGTTTCGATGAGCAGTTCTTC. This gives the protein CASSQAALLVAGFDEQFF.

The chain employs TRBV6-4 and TRBJ2-1; 10 bases line up with TRBD2. The V segment lost 3 bases and the J segment 5 bases; nucleotides outside the gene matches: 10. The length of the CDR3 is 17 residues. Germline-derived CDR1 and CDR2 are MRHNA and SNTAGT. CDR3 region: CASSESGTSGIDNEQFF. In nucleotides, the CDR3 is TGTGCCAGCAGTGAATCGGGTACTAGCGGGATAGACAATGAGCAGTTCTTC.